This TCR beta chain was sequenced during a study of esophageal squamous cell carcinoma under preoperative chemotherapy. CDR1 is SGHTA and CDR2 is FQGNSA in the germline V gene. The CDR3 has 15 amino acids. A single record per CDR3 protein comes from TCRdb applying MiXCR to the PCR reads. The table includes fewer than 16,000 distinct CDR3 sequences, more than 50% detected once. As to time point: before preoperative PTX-NDP chemotherapy. This clonotype was detected only once. A read error may account for a junction end that differs from germline. The sample here was taken from a patient given preoperative chemotherapy. The V gene is TRBV7-2, the J gene TRBJ2-3; either TRBD1 or TRBD2 may fit D (5 bases each). The clonotype comes from a human donor with esophageal squamous cell carcinoma. The donor label of this sample is uncertain. The CDR3 sequence: CASSFRAGGYDEQFF. CDR3 in DNA: TGTGCCAGCAGCTTCAGGGCTGGGGGTTACGATGAGCAGTTTTTT.